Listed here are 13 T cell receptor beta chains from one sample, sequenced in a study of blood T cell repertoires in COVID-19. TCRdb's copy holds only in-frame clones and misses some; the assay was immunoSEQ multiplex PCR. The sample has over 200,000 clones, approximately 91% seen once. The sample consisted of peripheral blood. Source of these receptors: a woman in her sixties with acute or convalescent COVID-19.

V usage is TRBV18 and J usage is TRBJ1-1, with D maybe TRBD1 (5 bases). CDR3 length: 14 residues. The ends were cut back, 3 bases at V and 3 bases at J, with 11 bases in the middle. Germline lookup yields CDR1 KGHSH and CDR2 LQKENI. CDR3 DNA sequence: TGTGCCAGCTCACCGCTTGACAGTCACACTGAAGCTTTCTTT. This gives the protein CASSPLDSHTEAFF.

The CDR3 reads CASTLRSTGVSLEQFF. CDR3 sequence (DNA): TGCGCCAGCACCCTGAGGTCGACAGGCGTCTCCTTGGAGCAGTTCTTC. J is TRBJ2-1 and V is TRBV23-1; tentatively, D is TRBD1 (6 bases). TRBV23-1 has ORF status, its function being uncertain. The germline V and J ends were trimmed by 7 bases and 10 bases, with 26 bases remaining between them. This CDR3 has 16 amino acids.

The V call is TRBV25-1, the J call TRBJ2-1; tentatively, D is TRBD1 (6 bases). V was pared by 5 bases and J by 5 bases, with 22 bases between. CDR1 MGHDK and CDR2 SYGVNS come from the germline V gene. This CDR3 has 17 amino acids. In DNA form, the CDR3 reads TGTGCCAGCAGTAAACCCCTTTATGGACAGAAAAACAATGAGCAGTTCTTC. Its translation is CASSKPLYGQKNNEQFF.

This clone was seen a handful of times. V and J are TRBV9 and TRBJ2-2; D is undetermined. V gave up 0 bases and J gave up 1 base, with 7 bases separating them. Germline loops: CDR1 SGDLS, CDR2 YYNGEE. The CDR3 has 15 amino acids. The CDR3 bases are TGTGCCAGCAGCGTAGGGTTCGGGAACACCGGGGAGCTGTTTTTT. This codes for CASSVGFGNTGELFF.

DNA for the CDR3: TGTGCCAGCTCACCACTAACAGGGGGCAATGAAAAACTGTTTTTT. This encodes CASSPLTGGNEKLFF. The chain links TRBV18 to TRBJ1-4; 9 bases fit TRBD1. The CDR3 contains 15 residues. V was pared by 1 base and J by 5 bases, with 2 bases of the junction left unmatched. From germline, CDR1 is KGHSH and CDR2 LQKENI.

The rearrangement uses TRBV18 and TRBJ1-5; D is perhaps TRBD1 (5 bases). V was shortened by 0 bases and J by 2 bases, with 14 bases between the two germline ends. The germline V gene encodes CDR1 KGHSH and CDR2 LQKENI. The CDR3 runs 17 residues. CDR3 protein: CASSPPSGTGGNQPQHF. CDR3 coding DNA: TGTGCCAGCTCACCACCGTCAGGGACGGGGGGCAATCAGCCCCAGCATTTT.

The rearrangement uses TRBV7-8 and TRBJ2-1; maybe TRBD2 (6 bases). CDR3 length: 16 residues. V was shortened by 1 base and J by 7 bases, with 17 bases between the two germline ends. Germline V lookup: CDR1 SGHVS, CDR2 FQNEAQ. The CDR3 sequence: CASSLEDGRVRNEQFF. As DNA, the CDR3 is TGTGCCAGCAGCTTAGAAGACGGGAGAGTCAGGAATGAGCAGTTCTTC.

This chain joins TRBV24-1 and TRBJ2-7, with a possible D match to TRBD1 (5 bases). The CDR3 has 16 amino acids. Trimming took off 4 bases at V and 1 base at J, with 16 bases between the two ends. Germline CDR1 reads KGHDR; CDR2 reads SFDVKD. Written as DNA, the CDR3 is TGTGCCACCAGTGAAACGACCCGAACAGGATCCTACGAGCAGTACTTC. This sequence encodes CATSETTRTGSYEQYF.

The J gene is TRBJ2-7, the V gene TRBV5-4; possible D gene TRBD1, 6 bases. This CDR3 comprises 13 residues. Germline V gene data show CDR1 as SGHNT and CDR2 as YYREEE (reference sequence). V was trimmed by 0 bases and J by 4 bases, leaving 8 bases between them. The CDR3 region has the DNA TGTGCCAGCAGCTTGGCGCAGGGGTACGAGCAGTACTTC. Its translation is CASSLAQGYEQYF. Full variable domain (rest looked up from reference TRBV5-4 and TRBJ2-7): ETGVTQSPTHLIKTRGQQVTLRCSSQSGHNTVSWYQQALGQGPQFIFQYYREEENGRGNFPPRFSGLQFPNYSSELNVNALELDDSALYLCASSLAQGYEQYFGPGTRLTVT.

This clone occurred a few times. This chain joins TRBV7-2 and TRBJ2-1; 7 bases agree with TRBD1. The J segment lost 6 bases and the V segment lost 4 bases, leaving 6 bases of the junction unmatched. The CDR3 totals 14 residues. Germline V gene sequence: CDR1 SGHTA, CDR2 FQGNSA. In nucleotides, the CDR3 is TGTGCCAGCAGCTATGGACCAGGGGGCAATGAGCAGTTCTTC. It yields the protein CASSYGPGGNEQFF.

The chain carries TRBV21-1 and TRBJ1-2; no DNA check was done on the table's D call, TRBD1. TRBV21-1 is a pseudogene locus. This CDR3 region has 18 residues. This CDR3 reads CASSKVQDRKAKGYGYTF. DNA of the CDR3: TGTGCCAGCAGCAAAGTCCAGGACAGGAAAGCAAAGGGCTATGGCTACACCTTC.

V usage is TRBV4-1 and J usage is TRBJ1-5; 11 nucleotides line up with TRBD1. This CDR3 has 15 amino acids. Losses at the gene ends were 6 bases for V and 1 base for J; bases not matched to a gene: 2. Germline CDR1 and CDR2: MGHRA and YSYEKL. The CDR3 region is CASRRTGGSNQPQHF. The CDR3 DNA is TGCGCCAGCAGACGGACAGGGGGCAGCAATCAGCCCCAGCATTTT.

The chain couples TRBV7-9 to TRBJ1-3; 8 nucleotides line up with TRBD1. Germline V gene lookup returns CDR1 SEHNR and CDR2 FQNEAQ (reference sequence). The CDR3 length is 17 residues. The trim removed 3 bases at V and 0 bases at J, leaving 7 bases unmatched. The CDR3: CASSFFGQGLSGNTIYF. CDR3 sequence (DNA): TGTGCCAGCAGCTTTTTCGGACAGGGCCTCTCTGGAAACACCATATATTTT. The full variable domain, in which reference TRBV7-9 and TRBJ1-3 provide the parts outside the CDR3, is DTGVSQNPRHKITKRGQNVTFRCDPISEHNRLYWYRQTLGQGPEFLTYFQNEAQLEKSRLLSDRFSAERPKGSFSTLEIQRTEQGDSAMYLCASSFFGQGLSGNTIYFGEGSWLTVV.